The rows below give T cell receptor beta chains drawn from one sample of a study of response to subunit inactivated influenza vaccine. TCRdb reanalysed the RT-PCR reads using MiXCR and keeps one entry per CDR3 protein. This table has under 800,000 distinct CDR3 sequences, around 14% appearing once. This material consisted of PBMCs from blood, taken around 15 days before vaccination. Receptors originate from a man between 50 and 59 years old who received an inactivated influenza vaccine. Each CDR3 is given with its conserved first and last residue. A D gene is named only where the DNA matches it firmly. Some rows have no size entry. The others give once, few or many, or a class for an expanded clone.

TRBV3-1,TRBD2,-,TRBJ2-5,CASSQWEGLQETQYF,TGTGCCAGCAGCCAATGGGAGGGGTTACAAGAGACCCAGTACTTC
TRBV7-2,-,-,TRBJ2-1,CASSLVVLSSYNEQFF,TGTGCCAGCAGCTTAGTAGTACTTAGCTCCTACAATGAGCAGTTCTTC
TRBV7-9,TRBD1,few,TRBJ2-1,CATGQGSYNEQFF,TGTGCCACCGGACAGGGTTCCTACAATGAGCAGTTCTTC
TRBV12-3/TRBV12-4,-,few,TRBJ2-1,CASSFELVKGHNEQFF,TGTGCCAGCAGTTTCGAGCTAGTTAAGGGCCATAATGAGCAGTTCTTC
TRBV11-2,TRBD1,many,TRBJ2-1,CASSETTGGSYNEQFF,TGTGCCAGCAGCGAAACGACAGGGGGCTCCTACAATGAGCAGTTCTTC
TRBV29-1,TRBD1,-,TRBJ1-5,CSVATGGGNQPQHF,TGCAGCGTAGCAACAGGGGGCGGCAATCAGCCCCAGCATTTT
TRBV25-1,-,-,TRBJ1-2,CASSFRSGDGGYTF,TGTGCCAGCTCCTTCAGGTCCGGGGACGGTGGCTACACCTTC
TRBV6-5,-,-,TRBJ2-3,CASSSSQGRLTDTQYF,TGTGCCAGCAGTTCCTCACAGGGTCGCCTCACAGATACGCAGTATTTT
TRBV20-1,TRBD1,once,TRBJ2-7,CSARAGQVYEQYF,TGCAGTGCTAGGGCGGGACAGGTCTACGAGCAGTACTTC
TRBV9,TRBD2,-,TRBJ2-1,CASSVGLATSYNEQFF,TGTGCCAGCAGCGTAGGACTAGCGACAAGTTACAATGAGCAGTTCTTC
TRBV5-1,TRBD2,-,TRBJ2-3,CASSSSGAGGPDTQYF,TGCGCCAGCAGCTCAAGCGGCGCGGGGGGACCAGATACGCAGTATTTT
TRBV6-5,TRBD2,once,TRBJ2-3,CASSYIAGGSTDTQYF,TGTGCCAGCAGTTATATAGCGGGGGGGAGCACAGATACGCAGTATTTT
TRBV6-2/TRBV6-3,-,few,TRBJ2-3,CASTSPRISGTDTQYF,TGTGCCAGCACCTCCCCTAGAATATCCGGCACAGATACGCAGTATTTT
TRBV5-5,-,many,TRBJ1-5,CASSLNPWGNQPQHF,TGTGCCAGCAGCTTAAATCCATGGGGCAATCAGCCCCAGCATTTT
TRBV20-1,TRBD2,few,TRBJ2-1,CSARAIAGGQVNEQFF,TGCAGTGCTAGAGCAATAGCGGGAGGGCAGGTCAATGAGCAGTTCTTC
TRBV7-2,-,-,TRBJ2-3,CASSQGSSSDTQYF,TGTGCCAGCAGCCAAGGGAGCTCCTCAGATACGCAGTATTTT
TRBV4-2,TRBD2,-,TRBJ2-5,CASSPRGLADVETQYF,TGTGCCAGCAGCCCCCGAGGACTAGCGGATGTGGAGACCCAGTACTTC
TRBV2,-,-,TRBJ2-5,CAGRRLPQGETQYF,TGTGCCGGCAGGCGACTGCCCCAAGGAGAGACCCAGTACTTC
TRBV7-9,TRBD1,-,TRBJ2-4,CASSQPTGAKNIQYF,TGTGCCAGCAGCCAACCGACAGGGGCCAAAAACATTCAGTACTTC
TRBV9,TRBD1,few,TRBJ2-1,CASSVGTGVYNEQFF,TGTGCCAGCAGCGTAGGGACAGGGGTCTACAATGAGCAGTTCTTC
TRBV7-2,-,few,TRBJ1-2,CASSLGGREVYGYTF,TGTGCCAGCAGCTTAGGTGGACGGGAGGTATATGGCTACACCTTC
TRBV5-1,TRBD2,-,TRBJ2-5,CASRNSGRAGETQYF,TGCGCCAGCAGAAATAGCGGGAGGGCCGGGGAGACCCAGTACTTC
TRBV7-8,-,-,TRBJ2-5,CASSQGRIFQETQYF,TGTGCCAGCAGCCAGGGACGGATATTCCAAGAGACCCAGTACTTC
TRBV7-9,-,few,TRBJ2-7,CASSLELSEQYF,TGTGCCAGCAGCTTAGAACTCTCCGAGCAGTACTTC
TRBV12-3/TRBV12-4,-,few,TRBJ1-2,CASSFGGPHYGYTF,TGTGCCAGCAGTTTTGGGGGCCCCCACTATGGCTACACCTTC
TRBV28,-,-,TRBJ2-5,CAISRTGPETQYF,TGTGCCATCAGCCGAACGGGGCCAGAGACCCAGTACTTC
TRBV12-3/TRBV12-4,TRBD2,few,TRBJ2-1,CASSFSGTSGREVKNEQFF,TGTGCCAGCAGTTTTTCCGGGACTAGCGGGAGGGAGGTGAAAAATGAGCAGTTCTTC
TRBV4-1,TRBD1,many,TRBJ1-1,CASNAAGGLRTEAFF,TGCGCCAGCAACGCGGCAGGGGGTTTGCGTACTGAAGCTTTCTTT
TRBV11-3,-,many,TRBJ2-1,CASSGRWGGNDEQFF,TGTGCCAGCAGCGGGAGGTGGGGGGGCAACGATGAGCAGTTCTTC
TRBV5-1,TRBD1,-,TRBJ2-6,CASSGTGTGYNGANVLTF,TGCGCCAGCAGCGGGACCGGGACAGGGTATAATGGGGCCAACGTCCTGACTTTC
TRBV6-1,-,-,TRBJ1-2,CASSGSSSYGYTF,TGTGCCAGCAGTGGAAGTTCGAGCTATGGCTACACCTTC
TRBV10-3,-,few,TRBJ1-1,CAISIQVEHTEAFF,TGTGCCATCAGTATACAGGTGGAACACACTGAAGCTTTCTTT
TRBV29-1,TRBD1,few,TRBJ2-5,CSEGRQGAYETQYF,TGCAGCGAAGGAAGACAGGGGGCTTATGAGACCCAGTACTTC
TRBV20-1,TRBD2,-,TRBJ2-6,CCARESGKGSGANVLTF,TGCTGTGCTAGGGAGAGCGGGAAAGGGTCTGGGGCCAACGTCCTGACTTTC
TRBV14,-,-,TRBJ2-1,CASSQVGGFLNEQFF,TGTGCCAGCAGCCAAGTCGGGGGTTTCTTGAATGAGCAGTTCTTC
TRBV4-1,-,many,TRBJ1-2,CASSQGGGRGNYGYTF,TGCGCCAGCAGCCAAGGGGGGGGGCGTGGGAACTATGGCTACACCTTC
TRBV29-1,TRBD1,few,TRBJ2-7,CSVRTGGGEQYF,TGCAGCGTTAGGACAGGGGGCGGCGAGCAGTACTTC
TRBV24-1,-,-,TRBJ2-5,CATSDPWDSGNIRGTRQETQYF,TGTGCCACCAGTGATCCCTGGGACAGTGGAAACATCCGGGGGACTCGCCAAGAGACCCAGTACTTC
TRBV30,-,-,TRBJ2-3,CAWSAQEGTQYF,TGTGCCTGGAGTGCCCAAGAAGGGACGCAGTATTTT
TRBV7-2,-,few,TRBJ2-7,CASSLASASGEQYF,TGTGCCAGCAGCTTAGCGTCTGCTTCGGGCGAGCAGTACTTC
TRBV5-1,-,few,TRBJ1-6,CASSLRDNDNSPLHF,TGCGCCAGCAGCCTTCGGGACAATGATAATTCACCCCTCCACTTT
TRBV6-2/TRBV6-3,-,-,TRBJ2-1,CASTSLGASGYNEQFF,TGTGCCAGCACCTCCCTGGGGGCCTCGGGCTACAATGAGCAGTTCTTC
TRBV6-1,-,-,TRBJ2-7,CASETGNSYEQYF,TGTGCCAGCGAGACAGGAAACTCCTACGAGCAGTACTTC
TRBV23-1,TRBD1,once,TRBJ1-4,CASSWGQGLSNEKLFF,TGCGCCAGCAGTTGGGGACAGGGTCTCTCTAATGAAAAACTGTTTTTT
TRBV11-2,-,few,TRBJ2-1,CASSWVSGFSYNEQFF,TGTGCCAGCAGCTGGGTCAGCGGGTTCTCCTACAATGAGCAGTTCTTC
TRBV20-1,TRBD2,few,TRBJ2-5,CSARVASGSRGTQYF,TGCAGTGCTAGAGTTGCTAGCGGGTCACGAGGGACCCAGTACTTC
TRBV29-1,-,many,TRBJ2-7,CSFLGGYSYEQYF,TGCAGCTTCCTCGGGGGTTACTCCTACGAGCAGTACTTC
TRBV5-5,-,few,TRBJ2-1,CASSLQTVNEQFF,TGTGCCAGCAGCTTACAGACCGTCAATGAGCAGTTCTTC
TRBV29-1,-,many,TRBJ2-1,CSVDRYSYNEQFF,TGCAGCGTTGATAGGTATAGCTACAATGAGCAGTTCTTC
TRBV4-3,-,-,TRBJ2-3,CASSQERGTDTQYF,TGCGCCAGCAGCCAAGAGAGGGGCACAGATACGCAGTATTTT
TRBV14,TRBD1,-,TRBJ1-1,CASSQRQGWNTEAFF,TGTGCCAGCAGCCAAAGACAGGGTTGGAACACTGAAGCTTTCTTT
TRBV5-1,-,few,TRBJ2-6,CASSLLVSGANVLTF,TGCGCCAGCAGCCTCCTGGTCTCTGGGGCCAACGTCCTGACTTTC
TRBV7-2,TRBD1,-,TRBJ2-3,CASSSEPSGGVTQYF,TGTGCCAGCAGCTCTGAACCCTCAGGGGGCGTGACGCAGTATTTT
TRBV7-2,TRBD1,many,TRBJ2-3,CASSFGSTGSNTQYF,TGTGCCAGCAGCTTCGGTTCGACAGGGTCAAATACGCAGTATTTT
TRBV20-1,TRBD1,few,TRBJ2-7,CSARGTGADEQYF,TGCAGTGCTAGAGGGACAGGGGCGGACGAGCAGTACTTC
TRBV7-9,TRBD2,-,TRBJ2-2,CASSFGLAGTAGELFF,TGTGCCAGCAGCTTCGGACTAGCGGGAACTGCCGGGGAGCTGTTTTTT
TRBV4-1,TRBD2,few,TRBJ2-2,CASSQRSGGATGELFF,TGCGCCAGCAGCCAAAGAAGCGGGGGGGCCACCGGGGAGCTGTTTTTT
TRBV10-3,TRBD2,few,TRBJ2-1,CAIRKTSGPQLEQFF,TGTGCCATCAGGAAGACTAGCGGGCCGCAGTTGGAGCAGTTCTTC
TRBV11-2,-,few,TRBJ1-4,CASSLEAVSNEKLFF,TGTGCCAGCAGCTTAGAGGCTGTCTCTAATGAAAAACTGTTTTTT